What follows are 7 T cell receptor beta chains derived from one specimen sequenced in a study of OX40 agonist ivuxolimab in advanced cancers. TCRdb's table, derived via immunoSEQ multiplex PCR, lists solely in-frame clones and lacks some. The table records tens of thousands of clones, about 90% of them present only once. The sequences come from CD4+ or CD8+ T cells sorted from blood, collected in a trial of the OX40 agonist ivuxolimab. These receptor sequences come from an adult with an advanced solid tumor such as melanoma, head and neck, liver or kidney cancer.

CDR3 in amino acids: CASSPPGADTQYF. The CDR3 region has the DNA TGTGCCAGCTCACCACCGGGGGCAGATACGCAGTATTTT. V gene TRBV18 combines with J gene TRBJ2-3; TRBD1 or TRBD2 may be the D gene (5 bases each). The germline CDR1 and CDR2 sequences are KGHSH and LQKENI. The CDR3 is 13 amino acids. V shed 0 bases and J shed 4 bases, with 5 bases lying between them.

J is TRBJ1-2 and V is TRBV28, with D possibly being TRBD1 (5 bases). The V end lost 4 bases, the J end lost 4 bases, and 7 bases lay between the germline ends. The CDR3 is 12 amino acids. Germline values: CDR1 MDHEN, CDR2 SYDVKM. CDR3 in amino acids: CASSSGVYGYTF. As DNA, the CDR3 is TGTGCCAGCAGTTCGGGGGTCTATGGCTACACCTTC.

The chain combines TRBV15 with TRBJ2-3; D possibly corresponds to TRBD1 (6 bases). Germline CDR1 LNHNV, CDR2 YYDKDF (reference sequence). V was shortened by 1 base and J by 5 bases, with 16 bases between the two germline ends. The CDR3 contains 16 residues. DNA of the CDR3: TGTGCCACCAGCAGAGCGGCAGGGGAATTCATAGATACGCAGTATTTT. Its translation: CATSRAAGEFIDTQYF.

The V gene is TRBV5-1, the J gene TRBJ2-5, with TRBD2 identical over 10 bases. CDR1 is SGHRS and CDR2 is YFSETQ in the germline V gene. CDR3 length equals 16 residues. J gave up 5 bases and V 0 bases, and 7 bases lay outside the gene matches. The CDR3 loop reads CASSLALAGRLETQYF. CDR3 nucleotides: TGCGCCAGCAGCTTGGCACTAGCGGGAAGGTTGGAGACCCAGTACTTC.

The chain couples TRBV29-1 to TRBJ2-7; 10 bases map to TRBD2. This CDR3 is built from 13 residues. Germline loops: CDR1 SQVTM, CDR2 ANQGSEA. Trimming cost V 3 bases and J 2 bases; bases outside gene matches: 1. The CDR3 protein is CSVDGTSAYEQYF. The CDR3 DNA is TGCAGCGTTGATGGGACTAGCGCCTACGAGCAGTACTTC.

This sequence joins TRBV7-9 and TRBJ2-1, with D possibly called TRBD1 or TRBD2 (5 bases each). V shed 5 bases and J shed 7 bases, with 18 bases lying between them. Germline CDR1 reads SEHNR; CDR2 reads FQNEAQ (reference sequence). The CDR3 runs to 15 residues. The DNA for the CDR3 is TGTGCCAGCAGCCCCCCCCGGGACCCCCTGAATGAGCAGTTCTTC. Translated, it gives CASSPPRDPLNEQFF.

V is TRBV25-1 and J is TRBJ2-7; TRBD1 aligns across 7 bases. The junction had 12 bases not matched to a gene; V was cut back by 6 bases and J by 7 bases. Germline lookup yields CDR1 MGHDK and CDR2 SYGVNS. The CDR3 runs 14 residues. Here the CDR3 reads CASSPPGQPREQYF. In DNA, the CDR3 is TGTGCCAGCAGCCCTCCGGGACAGCCTCGAGAGCAGTACTTC.